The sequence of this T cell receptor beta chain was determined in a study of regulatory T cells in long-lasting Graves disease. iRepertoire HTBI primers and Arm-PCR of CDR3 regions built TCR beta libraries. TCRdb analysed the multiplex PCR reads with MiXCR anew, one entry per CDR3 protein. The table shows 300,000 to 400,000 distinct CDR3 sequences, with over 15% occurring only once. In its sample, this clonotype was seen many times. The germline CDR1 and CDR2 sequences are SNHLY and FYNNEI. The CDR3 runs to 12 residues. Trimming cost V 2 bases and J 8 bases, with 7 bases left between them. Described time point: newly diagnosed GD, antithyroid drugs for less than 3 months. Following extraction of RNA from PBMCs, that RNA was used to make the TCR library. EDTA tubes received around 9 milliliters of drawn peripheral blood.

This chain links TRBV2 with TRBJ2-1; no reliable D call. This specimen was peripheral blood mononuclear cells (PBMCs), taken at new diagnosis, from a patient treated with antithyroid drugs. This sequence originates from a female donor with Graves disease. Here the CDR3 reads CASSEIGYEQFF. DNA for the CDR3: TGTGCCAGCAGTGAAATAGGCTATGAGCAGTTCTTC. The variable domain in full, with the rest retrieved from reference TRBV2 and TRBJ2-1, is EPEVTQTPSHQVTQMGQEVILRCVPISNHLYFYWYRQILGQKVEFLVSFYNNEISEKSEIFDDQFSVERPDGSNFTLKIRSTKLEDSAMYFCASSEIGYEQFFGPGTRLTVL.